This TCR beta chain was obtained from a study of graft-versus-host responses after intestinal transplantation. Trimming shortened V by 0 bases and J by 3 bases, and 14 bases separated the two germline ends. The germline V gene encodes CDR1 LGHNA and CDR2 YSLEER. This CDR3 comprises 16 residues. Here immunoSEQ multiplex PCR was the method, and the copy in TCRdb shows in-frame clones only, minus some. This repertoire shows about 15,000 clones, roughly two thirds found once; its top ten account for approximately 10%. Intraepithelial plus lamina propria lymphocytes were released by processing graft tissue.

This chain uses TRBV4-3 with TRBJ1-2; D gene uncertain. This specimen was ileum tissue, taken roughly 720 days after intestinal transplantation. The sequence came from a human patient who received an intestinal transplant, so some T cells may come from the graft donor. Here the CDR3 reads CASSQDLSGKYYGYTF. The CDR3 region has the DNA TGCGCCAGCAGCCAAGATTTATCGGGAAAATACTATGGCTACACCTTC.